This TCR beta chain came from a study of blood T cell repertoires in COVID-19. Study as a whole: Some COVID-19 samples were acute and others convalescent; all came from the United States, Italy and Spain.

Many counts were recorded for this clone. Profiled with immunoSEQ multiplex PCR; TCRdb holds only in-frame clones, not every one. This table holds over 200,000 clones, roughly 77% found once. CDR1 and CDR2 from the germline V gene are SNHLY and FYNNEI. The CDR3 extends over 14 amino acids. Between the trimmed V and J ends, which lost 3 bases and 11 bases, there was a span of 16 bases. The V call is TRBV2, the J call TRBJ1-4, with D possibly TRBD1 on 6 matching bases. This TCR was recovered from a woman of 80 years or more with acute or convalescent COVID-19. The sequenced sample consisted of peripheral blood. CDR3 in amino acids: CASSEGRGALKLFF. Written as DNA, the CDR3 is TGTGCCAGCAGTGAGGGGAGGGGGGCGTTGAAACTGTTTTTT.